The 30 T cell receptor beta chains listed next were all sequenced from one sample in a study of cytomegalovirus exposure and HLA in healthy donors. In the PCR, 60 Vbeta and 13 Jbeta primers were used. TCRdb's copy holds only in-frame clones and misses some; the assay was immunoSEQ multiplex PCR. The sample holds 200,000 or so clones; over 75% are singletons and the top ten take roughly 0.23%. The sequenced material came from PBMCs. These receptors all stem from a girl in the first two years of life in good health and CMV-seronegative.

J is TRBJ2-1 and V is TRBV5-3; the D gene is possibly TRBD1 (6 bases). TRBV5-3 is annotated as an ORF whose role is uncertain. The CDR3 sequence is 18 residues long. V gave up 5 bases and J gave up 4 bases, with 25 bases separating them. The chain's CDR3 is CARRRGIGPGETYNEQFF. CDR3 DNA sequence: TGTGCCAGAAGGAGGGGGATCGGCCCAGGGGAAACTTACAATGAGCAGTTCTTC.

The V and J genes are TRBV6-5 and TRBJ1-1; a weak D match, TRBD1 (6 bases). CDR1 MNHEY and CDR2 SVGAGI come from the germline V gene. The CDR3 has 15 residues. Trimming shortened V by 6 bases and J by 6 bases, and 20 bases separated the two germline ends. The chain's CDR3 is CASRTLQGRGSEAFF. CDR3 in DNA: TGTGCCAGCAGGACACTACAGGGCAGAGGGTCTGAAGCTTTCTTT.

This chain links TRBV19 with TRBJ2-1, with 11 nucleotides matching TRBD2. The CDR3 is 15 amino acids. The ends lost 1 base at V and 5 bases at J; junction bases unmatched: 1. Germline lookup yields CDR1 LNHDA and CDR2 SQIVND (reference sequence). CDR3 sequence (DNA): TGTGCCAGTAGTATAGTGGGACTAGCGGACAATGAGCAGTTCTTC. It codes for CASSIVGLADNEQFF.

This clone was counted a few times. This rearrangement joins TRBV30 to TRBJ1-2, with TRBD1 identical over 7 bases. Trimming at V came to 3 bases and at J to 8 bases, leaving 6 bases not matched to a gene. Germline assignment: CDR1 GTSNPN and CDR2 SVGIG (reference sequence). The CDR3 length is 12 residues. For the CDR3, the DNA is TGTGCCTGGAGAGCAGGGGGTCGGGGCTACACCTTC. It is translated as CAWRAGGRGYTF.

The V and J genes are TRBV6-6 and TRBJ2-5, with D possibly being TRBD2 (6 bases). The tail of the sequence fits TRBJ2-7 better, so the J call may be wrong. The germline V gene encodes CDR1 MNHNY and CDR2 SVGAGI (reference sequence). The CDR3 length is 15 residues. CDR3: CASSKPRRAGHEQYF. The CDR3 DNA reads TGTGCCAGCAGTAAACCTCGCCGGGCGGGGCACGAGCAGTACTTC.

The chain links TRBV6-5 to TRBJ2-7, with D possibly matching TRBD1 (6 bases). Between the trimmed V and J ends, which lost 0 bases and 3 bases, there was a span of 12 bases. Germline loops: CDR1 MNHEY, CDR2 SVGAGI. The CDR3 runs to 15 residues. The CDR3, as DNA: TGTGCCAGCAGTTACTCGAGGACAGCTAACTACGAGCAGTACTTC. Translating it yields CASSYSRTANYEQYF.

The chain couples TRBV5-1 to TRBJ2-3; D is possibly TRBD2 (6 bases). The germline V gene encodes CDR1 SGHRS and CDR2 YFSETQ. The CDR3 totals 15 residues. V was clipped by 4 bases and J by 0 bases, with 12 bases between them. CDR3 DNA: TGCGCCAGCAGCCGGGGGACGGCGAGCACAGATACGCAGTATTTT. Residues: CASSRGTASTDTQYF.

V is TRBV11-2 and J is TRBJ2-5; 10 bases line up with TRBD2. After removal of 0 bases from V and 1 base from J, the junction contained 8 bases not matched to a gene. Germline lookup yields CDR1 SGHAT and CDR2 FQNNGV. This CDR3 contains 18 residues. Here the CDR3 DNA reads TGTGCCAGCAGCTTAGATCGGGCTAGCGGGGGAACCCAAGAGACCCAGTACTTC. Protein: CASSLDRASGGTQETQYF.

The chain carries TRBV6-5 and TRBJ2-7; the match to TRBD2 covers 9 bases. CDR3 length: 15 amino acids. The germline V gene has CDR1 MNHEY and CDR2 SVGAGI. The V and J ends lost 0 bases and 2 bases, in that order; junction bases with no gene match: 2. The CDR3 DNA is TGTGCCAGCAGTTACTCGCCTAGCGGGGCCTACGAGCAGTACTTC. Protein product: CASSYSPSGAYEQYF.

As to this clone: Compared with germline, one end of the junction differs, possibly owing to a read error. The CDR3 DNA follows: TGCAGTGCCGCACCGACAGGGAAGCTTTTT. Amino acids: CSAAPTGKLF. The chain couples TRBV20-1 to TRBJ1-4; 7 bases align to TRBD1. Germline V gives CDR1 DFQATT, CDR2 SNEGSKA (reference sequence). There are 10 residues in the CDR3.

The gene calls are TRBV2 and TRBJ1-2; D remains unclear. Germline values: CDR1 SNHLY, CDR2 FYNNEI. The CDR3 length is 12 residues. Trimming took 6 bases from V and 8 from J, leaving 13 bases between them. CDR3 in amino acids: CASRVEGMGYTF. DNA for the CDR3: TGTGCCAGCAGGGTTGAGGGTATGGGCTACACCTTC.

The chain links TRBV30 to TRBJ2-7; tentatively, D is TRBD2 (6 bases). This CDR3 has 14 amino acids. Trimming left V 6 bases short and J 4 bases short, with 19 bases between. Germline CDR1 reads GTSNPN; CDR2 reads SVGIG (reference sequence). The CDR3 sequence is CACAPGGVGYEQYF. The CDR3 region has the DNA TGTGCCTGCGCTCCCGGCGGGGTTGGGTACGAGCAGTACTTC. Using reference TRBV30 and TRBJ2-7 for the parts outside the CDR3, the full variable domain is SQTIHQWPATLVQPVGSPLSLECTVEGTSNPNLYWYRQAAGRGLQLLFYSVGIGQISSEVPQNLSASRPQDRQFILSSKKLLLSDSGFYLCACAPGGVGYEQYFGPGTRLTVT.

The V gene is TRBV27, the J gene TRBJ2-7, with 8 bases lining up with TRBD1. CDR3 length: 14 amino acids. Germline V gene lookup returns CDR1 MNHEY and CDR2 SMNVEV (reference sequence). Unmatched junction bases numbered 7, after V lost 3 bases and J lost 6 bases. CDR3 region: CASSFTGGRVEQYF. CDR3 coding DNA: TGTGCCAGCAGTTTTACAGGGGGACGGGTCGAGCAGTACTTC.

The V call is TRBV5-1, the J call TRBJ1-3; D is unclear. The CDR3 runs to 12 residues. Trimming removed 7 bases at V and 5 bases at J, with 10 bases between. Germline lookup yields CDR1 SGHRS and CDR2 YFSETQ. The CDR3 protein is CASGHDRNTIYF. The CDR3 DNA reads as TGCGCCAGCGGCCATGACAGAAACACCATATATTTT.

This chain links TRBV13 with TRBJ1-6, with D maybe TRBD1 (5 bases). The V and J ends lost 0 bases and 11 bases respectively, with 11 bases between them. The CDR3 runs to 14 residues. Germline V CDR1 and CDR2: PRHDT, FYEKMQ (reference sequence). DNA of the CDR3: TGTGCCAGCAGCTTAGGTACAGGAAGGCCACCCCTCCACTTT. Amino acids: CASSLGTGRPPLHF.

This chain connects TRBV30 to TRBJ1-5; D is unresolved. The germline V and J ends were trimmed by 2 bases and 5 bases, with 7 bases remaining between them. CDR3 size: 12 residues. In germline, CDR1 is GTSNPN, CDR2 SVGIG (reference sequence). CDR3 sequence reads: CAWSRRDQPQHF. Written as DNA, the CDR3 is TGTGCCTGGAGTCGGCGGGATCAGCCCCAGCATTTT. The full variable domain, rest sourced from reference TRBV30 and TRBJ1-5, is SQTIHQWPATLVQPVGSPLSLECTVEGTSNPNLYWYRQAAGRGLQLLFYSVGIGQISSEVPQNLSASRPQDRQFILSSKKLLLSDSGFYLCAWSRRDQPQHFGDGTRLSIL.

On this clone: An end of the junction does not agree with germline; a read error may underlie this. V usage is TRBV7-9 and J usage is TRBJ2-5, with a possible D match to TRBD1 (5 bases). Per the germline V gene, CDR1 is SEHNR and CDR2 is FQNEAQ (reference sequence). The length of the CDR3 is 12 residues. The CDR3 sequence is CASTLTGETQYF. The CDR3 DNA reads as TGTGCCAGCACCTTAACAGGAGAGACCCAGTACTTC.

The chain combines TRBV5-1 with TRBJ2-5; 10 nucleotides line up with TRBD2. Per germline, CDR1 SGHRS and CDR2 YFSETQ. Unmatched junction bases numbered 11, after V lost 4 bases and J lost 5 bases. CDR3 length equals 16 residues. CDR3: CASSQGLAAKRETQYF. Here the CDR3 DNA reads TGCGCCAGCAGCCAAGGACTAGCGGCCAAAAGGGAGACCCAGTACTTC.

The gene calls are TRBV13 and TRBJ1-4; D unresolved. The V gene's germline CDR1 is PRHDT and CDR2 FYEKMQ (reference sequence). This CDR3 has 15 amino acids. Trimming left V 4 bases short and J 0 bases short, with 9 bases between. This chain's CDR3 is CASSSRSPTNEKLFF. The CDR3 bases are TGTGCCAGCAGCTCTCGGTCCCCAACTAATGAAAAACTGTTTTTT.

The rearrangement uses TRBV7-9 and TRBJ1-1, with D possibly matching TRBD1 (6 bases). V was cut by 1 base and J by 0 bases, with 18 bases left in between. Germline CDR1 is SEHNR and CDR2 is FQNEAQ (reference sequence). The CDR3 loop spans 18 amino acids. The CDR3 protein is CASSLVGRRAGVNTEAFF. The DNA of the CDR3 is TGTGCCAGCAGCTTAGTGGGTCGGCGGGCAGGGGTGAACACTGAAGCTTTCTTT.

The V and J genes are TRBV6-1 and TRBJ2-1; the D gene is possibly TRBD2 (5 bases). CDR3 length: 14 residues. Between the trimmed V and J ends, which lost 6 bases and 3 bases, there was a span of 12 bases. Per germline, CDR1 MNHNS and CDR2 SASEGT. CDR3 DNA: TGTGCCAGCAGGGGCCTCACTAGCTACAATGAGCAGTTCTTC. This encodes CASRGLTSYNEQFF.

CDR3 residues: CASSLRTGYYTF. The CDR3 nucleotides read TGTGCCAGCAGCTTAAGGACAGGCTACTACACCTTC. V and J are TRBV7-9 and TRBJ1-2; 7 nucleotides line up with TRBD1. Germline lookup yields CDR1 SEHNR and CDR2 FQNEAQ (reference sequence). The V and J ends lost 2 bases and 10 bases, in that order; junction bases with no gene match: 4. There are 12 residues in the CDR3. Based on the CDR3 plus reference TRBV7-9 and TRBJ1-2, the full variable domain is DTGVSQNPRHKITKRGQNVTFRCDPISEHNRLYWYRQTLGQGPEFLTYFQNEAQLEKSRLLSDRFSAERPKGSFSTLEIQRTEQGDSAMYLCASSLRTGYYTFGSGTRLTVV.

The J gene is TRBJ1-5, the V gene TRBV9; 7 nucleotides agree with TRBD1. V lost 2 bases and J lost 7; bases outside the gene matches: 3. Germline-derived CDR1 and CDR2 are SGDLS and YYNGEE. This CDR3 is built from 13 residues. Here the CDR3 DNA reads TGTGCCAGCAGCGTTGGGACAGCCCAGCCCCAGCATTTT. Its protein product is CASSVGTAQPQHF.

The rearrangement joins TRBV7-2 to TRBJ2-7; tentative D call: TRBD2 (6 bases). The CDR3 covers 15 residues. Trimming removed 3 bases from V and 0 bases from J, with 12 bases in between. Germline V lookup: CDR1 SGHTA, CDR2 FQGNSA. The CDR3 bases are TGTGCCAGCAGCTTCCGCGGGGTTAGCTCCTACGAGCAGTACTTC. Its protein product is CASSFRGVSSYEQYF.

The chain joins TRBV4-1 to TRBJ1-2, with D possibly being TRBD1 (6 bases). Looked up from germline, CDR1 is MGHRA and CDR2 is YSYEKL. V lost 1 base and J 2 bases, leaving 23 bases between the germline ends. This CDR3 comprises 19 residues. CDR3 residues: CASSQGIRDTGRMNYGYTF. The DNA for the CDR3 is TGCGCCAGCAGCCAAGGGATCCGGGACACGGGTCGGATGAACTATGGCTACACCTTC.

This clone is a singleton in its sample. The chain links TRBV4-2 to TRBJ2-2; 8 positions match TRBD2. Germline V gives CDR1 LGHNA, CDR2 YNFKEQ. The CDR3 runs 17 residues. Trimming at V came to 0 bases and at J to 5 bases, leaving 8 bases not matched to a gene. CDR3 nucleotide sequence: TGTGCCAGCAGCCAAGACGGAAGCGGGAGAGGAACCGGGGAGCTGTTTTTT. It specifies CASSQDGSGRGTGELFF.

A single count supports this clone. The genes are TRBV29-1 and TRBJ2-7; D not certain. CDR1 and CDR2 from the germline V gene are SQVTM and ANQGSEA. Between the trimmed V and J ends, which lost 6 bases and 3 bases, there was a span of 3 bases. CDR3 length: 9 residues. The CDR3 loop is CSVLYEQYF. In DNA, the CDR3 is TGCAGCGTACTCTACGAGCAGTACTTC.

This chain joins TRBV30 and TRBJ2-2; TRBD2 matches 10 bases. Germline loops: CDR1 GTSNPN, CDR2 SVGIG (reference sequence). CDR3 length: 17 residues. V lost 1 base and J lost 5; bases outside the gene matches: 10. The CDR3 loop reads CAWSGASGGRKTGELFF. The CDR3, as DNA: TGTGCCTGGAGTGGAGCTAGCGGGGGAAGAAAGACCGGGGAGCTGTTTTTT.

The chain carries TRBV30 and TRBJ2-2; D not resolved. Trimming removed 1 base from V and 6 bases from J, with 9 bases in between. Germline V gives CDR1 GTSNPN, CDR2 SVGIG (reference sequence). CDR3 length equals 13 residues. For the CDR3, the DNA is TGTGCCTGGAGTGGACGGAGCCCCGGGGAGCTGTTTTTT. This sequence encodes CAWSGRSPGELFF. Based on the CDR3 plus reference TRBV30 and TRBJ2-2, the full variable domain is SQTIHQWPATLVQPVGSPLSLECTVEGTSNPNLYWYRQAAGRGLQLLFYSVGIGQISSEVPQNLSASRPQDRQFILSSKKLLLSDSGFYLCAWSGRSPGELFFGEGSRLTVL.

This clone was observed a handful of times. At the DNA level, this CDR3 is encoded by other sequences in the same sample as well. The chain uses TRBV9 and TRBJ2-3, with 10 bases lining up with TRBD2. Germline loops: CDR1 SGDLS, CDR2 YYNGEE. The CDR3 consists of 15 residues. V dropped 3 bases and J dropped 2; count of bases not matched to a gene: 3. CDR3 DNA: TGTGCCAGCAGCGCTACTAGCGGGGACACAGATACGCAGTATTTT. Protein product: CASSATSGDTDTQYF.